The rows below give T cell receptor beta chains drawn from one sample of a study of cytomegalovirus exposure and HLA in healthy donors. Data came from immunoSEQ multiplex PCR; TCRdb stores just in-frame clones and leaves some out. The sample yields over 100,000 clones, roughly 70% seen once. Sequencing input: PBMCs. Receptors were obtained from a man between 40 and 49 years old in good health and CMV-seropositive. The CDR3 runs from the conserved cysteine through the conserved F or W. The D gene is left open where the match is weak. A clone size is listed for some rows: how often the clone was seen (once, few, many), or a class if it is expanded.

d_gene	abundance	v_gene	j_gene	CDR3aa	CDR3nt
TRBD1	few	TRBV5-1	TRBJ2-3	CASSFGQGTDTQYF	TGCGCCAGCAGCTTCGGACAGGGGACAGATACGCAGTATTTT
TRBD2	.	TRBV27	TRBJ2-2	CASSLRAGGPGELFF	TGTGCCAGCAGTTTACGAGCGGGGGGGCCTGGGGAGCTGTTTTTT
TRBD1	few	TRBV5-1	TRBJ2-2	CASSLYHGTDTGELFF	TGCGCCAGCAGCTTGTATCACGGGACAGACACCGGGGAGCTGTTTTTT
.	.	TRBV19	TRBJ2-7	CASSDKSSDEQYF	TGTGCCAGTAGTGACAAAAGTTCGGACGAGCAGTACTTC
.	.	TRBV5-6	TRBJ1-1	CASSFGDTEAFF	TGTGCCAGCAGCTTTGGAGACACTGAAGCTTTCTTT
.	.	TRBV15	TRBJ2-1	CATSRDLPGLISYNEQFF	TGTGCCACCAGCAGAGATCTGCCGGGACTGATCTCCTACAATGAGCAGTTCTTC
.	.	TRBV29-1	TRBJ2-5	CSVAGETQYF	TGCAGCGTTGCGGGGGAGACCCAGTACTTC
.	few	TRBV7-2	TRBJ2-1	CASNNPGSLGNEQFF	TGTGCCAGCAATAACCCGGGGTCCCTTGGGAATGAGCAGTTCTTC
TRBD1	.	TRBV2	TRBJ2-7	CASRAGDRAGGEQYF	TGTGCCAGCAGGGCCGGGGACAGGGCAGGGGGCGAGCAGTACTTC
TRBD1	.	TRBV5-1	TRBJ1-5	CASSLDATGGGQPQHF	TGCGCCAGCAGCTTGGACGCGACAGGGGGTGGTCAGCCCCAGCATTTT
.	.	TRBV2	TRBJ1-4	CASSVRSSDGKLFF	TGTGCCAGCAGTGTCAGGTCCTCCGATGGAAAACTGTTTTTT
TRBD2	.	TRBV2	TRBJ2-3	CATNSGRARYTQYF	TGTGCCACCAATAGCGGGAGGGCCCGATATACGCAGTATTTT
.	few	TRBV5-1	TRBJ1-1	CASSLLGGGRTEAFF	TGCGCCAGCAGCTTGTTAGGGGGGGGGCGCACTGAAGCTTTCTTT